These T cell receptor beta chains were read from a single sample in a study of identical twins. TCRdb ran MiXCR on the 5' RACE reads and lists one entry per CDR3 protein. The sample has roughly 1,500,000 distinct CDR3 sequences, 32% seen once. Specimen: cord blood. The receptors originated from a newborn girl in good health. The CDR3 runs from the conserved cysteine through the conserved F or W. Each record gives: D gene, clone size, V gene, J gene, CDR3 protein, CDR3 DNA. D genes are given only for firm matches. Some rows mark clone size as missing; the rest say once, few, many or name a class of expanded clone.

>TRBD2|many|TRBV5-1|TRBJ2-3
CASSLTGGKTQYF
TGCGCCAGCAGCTTAACGGGAGGGAAGACGCAGTATTTT
>TRBD1|NA|TRBV3-1|TRBJ1-2
CASSHRISGTGGSPGYTF
TGTGCCAGCAGCCATCGCATCTCCGGGACAGGGGGCTCTCCTGGCTACACCTTC
>NA|NA|TRBV4-1|TRBJ2-7
CASSQGDTYNEQYF
TGCGCCAGCAGCCAAGGGGACACCTACAATGAGCAGTACTTC
>NA|few|TRBV20-1|TRBJ2-5
CSARDLVQQETQYF
TGCAGTGCTAGAGATCTGGTGCAACAAGAGACCCAGTACTTC
>NA|few|TRBV2|TRBJ2-7
CASNSGGNEQYF
TGTGCCAGCAACTCAGGGGGGAACGAGCAGTACTTC
>TRBD2|NA|TRBV5-1|TRBJ2-7
CASSLVTSGMGEQYF
TGCGCCAGCAGCTTGGTGACTAGCGGGATGGGCGAGCAGTACTTC
>NA|few|TRBV2|TRBJ1-2
CASLDYGYTF
TGTGCCAGCCTGGACTATGGCTACACCTTC
>NA|NA|TRBV24-1|TRBJ1-5
CATSDLTGTSNQPQHF
TGTGCCACCAGTGATCTAACAGGGACCAGCAATCAGCCCCAGCATTTT
>TRBD1|few|TRBV10-3|TRBJ1-2
CAISLGQGNYGYTF
TGTGCCATCAGCCTCGGACAGGGGAACTATGGCTACACCTTC
>NA|few|TRBV6-4|TRBJ2-7
CATSIWVPYEQYF
TGTGCCACCAGTATTTGGGTACCCTACGAGCAGTACTTC
>TRBD2|NA|TRBV4-2|TRBJ2-7
CASTERGGRANEQYF
TGTGCCAGCACCGAGAGGGGCGGGAGAGCGAATGAGCAGTACTTC
>NA|few|TRBV28|TRBJ2-7
CASSFFGQGSSGGYEQYF
TGTGCCAGCAGTTTTTTCGGACAGGGTTCCAGCGGGGGGTACGAGCAGTACTTC
>NA|few|TRBV7-2|TRBJ2-3
CASSFVGGGGIRDTQYF
TGTGCCAGCAGCTTCGTTGGTGGGGGGGGCATTCGAGATACGCAGTATTTT
>NA|NA|TRBV20-1|TRBJ1-1
CSATTRRPTEAFF
TGCAGTGCTACCACTCGCAGGCCCACTGAAGCTTTCTTT
>TRBD2|few|TRBV10-2|TRBJ2-7
CASSVGGLAGEGEQYF
TGCGCCAGCAGCGTAGGCGGACTAGCGGGAGAGGGAGAGCAGTACTTC
>TRBD1|few|TRBV20-1|TRBJ1-4
CSASGGTNTGGNEKLFF
TGCAGTGCTAGCGGCGGGACAAACACAGGGGGCAATGAAAAACTGTTTTTT
>TRBD2|NA|TRBV10-2|TRBJ2-1
CASSESASGTNEQFF
TGCGCCAGCAGTGAGTCGGCTAGCGGGACTAATGAGCAGTTCTTC
>NA|few|TRBV11-2|TRBJ1-4
CASSRRGDGTMNEKLFF
TGTGCCAGCAGCCGAAGGGGGGACGGGACAATGAATGAAAAACTGTTTTTT
>NA|few|TRBV24-1|TRBJ1-1
CATPERTPEAFF
TGTGCCACCCCGGAGAGGACACCTGAAGCTTTCTTT
>NA|NA|TRBV7-6|TRBJ2-7
CASSFDRQGRGYNEQYF
TGTGCCAGCAGCTTTGATAGGCAGGGAAGAGGTTACAATGAGCAGTACTTC
>TRBD2|NA|TRBV18|TRBJ2-1
CASGGLAGVNEQFF
TGTGCCAGCGGCGGACTAGCGGGAGTAAATGAGCAGTTCTTC
>NA|many|TRBV9|TRBJ2-7
CASSPQTDYEQYF
TGTGCCAGCAGCCCCCAGACAGATTACGAGCAGTACTTC
>NA|NA|TRBV27|TRBJ2-3
CASSPRGGVTDTQYF
TGTGCCAGCAGCCCACGAGGGGGTGTCACAGATACGCAGTATTTT
>NA|NA|TRBV4-1|TRBJ1-2
CAGSQDLNYGYTF
TGCGCCGGCAGCCAAGATTTGAACTATGGCTACACCTTC
>NA|few|TRBV28|TRBJ2-7
CASTLFSWDQEQYF
TGTGCCAGCACCTTGTTCAGCTGGGACCAGGAGCAGTACTTC
>TRBD1|NA|TRBV7-6|TRBJ2-7
CVSSQQPGQGGYEQYF
TGTGTCAGCAGTCAACAGCCGGGACAGGGGGGCTACGAGCAGTACTTC
>NA|many|TRBV9|TRBJ2-3
CASSVAHTDTQYF
TGTGCCAGCAGCGTAGCGCACACAGATACGCAGTATTTT
>NA|NA|TRBV18|TRBJ2-3
CASSPLIQPGRYTDTQYF
TGTGCCAGCTCACCACTTATTCAGCCGGGACGGTACACAGATACGCAGTATTTT
>NA|NA|TRBV27|TRBJ1-6
CASSLWGSKSSYNSPLHF
TGTGCCAGCAGTTTATGGGGCAGTAAGAGCTCCTATAATTCACCCCTCCACTTT
>NA|few|TRBV12-3/TRBV12-4|TRBJ1-2
CASRSTVYGYTF
TGTGCCAGCAGATCGACAGTCTATGGCTACACCTTC
>TRBD1|NA|TRBV9|TRBJ1-2
CASSVEGRGHGYTF
TGTGCCAGCAGCGTAGAGGGAAGGGGGCATGGCTACACCTTC
>NA|NA|TRBV12-3/TRBV12-4|TRBJ1-1
CASSFATQGTEAFF
TGTGCCAGCAGTTTCGCCACTCAGGGGACTGAAGCTTTCTTT
>NA|NA|TRBV7-8|TRBJ2-7
CASSLGGRDNEQYF
TGTGCCAGCAGCTTAGGAGGGAGGGACAATGAGCAGTACTTC
>NA|NA|TRBV6-6|TRBJ1-2
CASSYDRTYGYTF
TGTGCCAGCAGTTACGACAGGACCTATGGCTACACCTTC
>TRBD2|NA|TRBV5-1|TRBJ2-4
CASSLGGLALAKDIQYF
TGCGCCAGCAGCTTGGGGGGACTAGCCTTAGCCAAAGACATTCAGTACTTC
>NA|NA|TRBV5-5|TRBJ2-3
CASSFPWVAGVDTQYF
TGTGCCAGCAGCTTTCCGTGGGTAGCCGGTGTAGATACGCAGTATTTT
>NA|few|TRBV11-2|TRBJ1-1
CASSSQPLNTEAFF
TGTGCCAGCAGCTCCCAGCCATTGAACACTGAAGCTTTCTTT
>NA|NA|TRBV25-1|TRBJ2-1
CASSESRQVYNKQFF
TGTGCCAGCAGTGAATCAAGACAGGTTTACAATAAGCAGTTCTTC
>NA|once|TRBV19|TRBJ1-1
CASSIVQGGTEAFF
TGTGCCAGTAGTATAGTTCAGGGTGGAACTGAAGCTTTCTTT
>NA|NA|TRBV7-9|TRBJ1-2
CASSSSAVSGYTF
TGTGCCAGCAGTTCAAGCGCGGTTTCTGGCTACACCTTC
>NA|NA|TRBV19|TRBJ1-4
CATRGNGKLFF
TGTGCCACCCGAGGAAATGGAAAACTGTTTTTT
>NA|few|TRBV11-2|TRBJ2-1
CASIRLGMSSYNEQFF
TGTGCCAGCATCCGACTTGGGATGAGCTCCTACAATGAGCAGTTCTTC
>NA|NA|TRBV4-2|TRBJ2-7
CASSQEDGSPYEQYF
TGTGCCAGCAGCCAAGAGGACGGTAGCCCCTACGAGCAGTACTTC
>TRBD1|NA|TRBV5-1|TRBJ1-1
CASSLNPTGAGTEAFF
TGCGCCAGCAGCTTGAATCCCACAGGGGCAGGAACTGAAGCTTTCTTT
>NA|NA|TRBV5-1|TRBJ2-1
CASRRDGTLSSNEQFF
TGCGCCAGCAGGAGGGACGGAACCCTCTCTTCAAATGAGCAGTTCTTC
>TRBD2|NA|TRBV24-1|TRBJ2-1
CATSEAGGSDEQFF
TGTGCCACCAGTGAAGCGGGGGGGTCGGATGAGCAGTTCTTC
>NA|NA|TRBV27|TRBJ1-6
CASRPSLDHYNSPLHF
TGTGCCAGCAGACCTTCCCTTGACCACTATAATTCACCCCTCCACTTT
>TRBD2|NA|TRBV20-1|TRBJ2-7
CSASPRGGWNEQYF
TGCAGTGCTAGTCCCCGGGGGGGCTGGAATGAGCAGTACTTC
>TRBD1|few|TRBV29-1|TRBJ1-1
CSVVGRGHAEAFF
TGCAGCGTTGTGGGCAGGGGGCACGCTGAAGCTTTCTTT
>TRBD2|few|TRBV5-6|TRBJ2-1
CASSWGLAGVFYNEQFF
TGTGCCAGCAGCTGGGGACTAGCGGGAGTCTTCTACAATGAGCAGTTCTTC
>NA|NA|TRBV10-3|TRBJ2-3
CAISEEGEIGTDTQYF
TGTGCCATCAGTGAGGAGGGTGAAATAGGCACAGATACGCAGTATTTT
>TRBD2|NA|TRBV7-2|TRBJ2-3
CASSTQWLAGPTDTQYF
TGTGCCAGCAGCACGCAATGGCTAGCGGGGCCCACAGATACGCAGTATTTT
>NA|NA|TRBV7-9|TRBJ2-1
CASSLARDRPFYNEQFF
TGTGCCAGCAGCTTAGCGCGTGACAGGCCGTTCTACAATGAGCAGTTCTTC
>NA|few|TRBV6-5|TRBJ1-2
CASTPGGQPEGYTF
TGTGCCAGCACCCCGGGAGGACAACCGGAGGGCTACACCTTC
>NA|few|TRBV20-1|TRBJ2-7
CSAPRGTHEQYF
TGCAGTGCCCCGAGGGGGACCCACGAGCAGTACTTC
>NA|few|TRBV24-1|TRBJ2-7
CATSDLLAYEQYF
TGTGCCACCAGTGATTTACTAGCCTACGAGCAGTACTTC
>TRBD1|many|TRBV29-1|TRBJ1-5
CSGGTGRNQPQHF
TGCAGCGGGGGGACAGGACGCAATCAGCCCCAGCATTTT
>NA|NA|TRBV7-9|TRBJ1-5
CASNLGLGQPQHF
TGTGCCAGCAACCTAGGTCTGGGTCAGCCCCAGCATTTT
>NA|many|TRBV10-3|TRBJ2-7
CAISENDLSSYEQYF
TGTGCCATCAGTGAGAACGACCTAAGCTCCTACGAGCAGTACTTC